This T cell receptor (beta chain) comes out of a study of blood T cell repertoires in COVID-19. Overall study context: Researchers got acute and convalescent COVID-19 samples from the United States, Italy and Spain. Sources were T cells, B-cell-depleted T cells, or PBMCs; the material itself was cDNA or gDNA.

The CDR3 consists of 16 residues. Germline CDR1 SGHVS, CDR2 FQNEAQ. Trimming at V came to 0 bases and at J to 5 bases, leaving 8 bases not matched to a gene. This clone has just one count. Original data processing: For nucleated cells, counts were estimated from reference gene primer amplification. Sequenced by immunoSEQ multiplex PCR; TCRdb stores in-frame clones only, minus some. V and J calls plus clone size are reproduced from that table; the DNA served to infer D and trimming. The table includes 200,000 or so clones, roughly 80% detected once. The sequence was collected from a woman over 75 with acute or convalescent COVID-19. The chain couples TRBV7-8 to TRBJ2-7; 9 bases align to TRBD1. Specimen: peripheral blood. The CDR3 DNA is TGTGCCAGCAGCTTAGCGCGGACAGGGGAGGACCACGAGCAGTACTTC. It yields the protein CASSLARTGEDHEQYF.